Listed below are T cell receptor beta chains from one sample, sequenced in a study of blood T cell repertoires in COVID-19. TCRdb's copy holds only in-frame clones and misses some; the assay was immunoSEQ multiplex PCR. The sample lists over 200,000 clones; 85% to 90% were seen once. Sequencing was performed on PBMCs or T cells enriched from blood (not recorded which). All receptors derive from a man younger than 45 who had been exposed to COVID-19. The CDR3 runs from the conserved cysteine through the conserved F or W. The D gene is left open where the match is weak. Clone size appears in some rows only: once, few, many, or a class for an expanded clone.

cdr3_aa | cdr3_nt | v_call | clone_size | j_call | d_call
CASSLTGLGETQYF | TGTGCCAGCAGCCTGACAGGACTAGGAGAGACCCAGTACTTC | TRBV9 | NA | TRBJ2-5 | NA
CASSSGPPYEQYF | TGTGCCAGCAGTAGCGGGCCCCCCTACGAGCAGTACTTC | TRBV7-2 | NA | TRBJ2-7 | TRBD2
CASSTPGARTIYF | TGTGCCAGCAGTACCCCGGGAGCGCGCACCATATATTTT | TRBV6-5 | NA | TRBJ1-3 | NA
CASRGTGGFQPQHF | TGTGCCAGCAGGGGGACAGGGGGCTTTCAGCCCCAGCATTTT | TRBV27 | NA | TRBJ1-5 | TRBD1
CASSTGQGRDTGELFF | TGTGCCAGCAGTACCGGACAGGGTAGAGACACCGGGGAGCTGTTTTTT | TRBV11-2 | NA | TRBJ2-2 | TRBD1
CASSFHEVADTQYF | TGTGCCAGCAGCTTTCATGAGGTGGCAGATACGCAGTATTTT | TRBV7-9 | NA | TRBJ2-3 | NA
CASSRGQGDTEAFF | TGCGCCAGCAGCCGAGGACAGGGGGACACTGAAGCTTTCTTT | TRBV4-1 | NA | TRBJ1-1 | TRBD1
CASSLDGLPPRNTIYF | TGTGCCAGCAGCTTGGATGGCCTCCCTCCCAGAAACACCATATATTTT | TRBV5-4 | NA | TRBJ1-3 | NA
CASSKAGGPRISEQYF | TGTGCCAGCAGCAAAGCGGGGGGGCCGCGGATAAGCGAGCAGTACTTC | TRBV21-1 | NA | TRBJ2-7 | NA
CASRQGTGGYEQYF | TGTGCCAGCAGACAGGGGACAGGGGGCTACGAGCAGTACTTC | TRBV6-5 | once | TRBJ2-7 | TRBD1
CASSPRTGTFSYNSPLHF | TGTGCCAGCAGCCCGCGGACAGGGACATTCTCGTATAATTCACCCCTCCACTTT | TRBV14 | NA | TRBJ1-6 | TRBD1
CAISLAGAQETQYF | TGTGCCATCAGCCTAGCGGGGGCACAAGAGACCCAGTACTTC | TRBV10-3 | NA | TRBJ2-5 | TRBD2
CASSQQNTDTQYF | TGCGCCAGCAGCCAGCAGAACACAGATACGCAGTATTTT | TRBV4-3 | NA | TRBJ2-3 | NA
CASSQPGTGNGYTF | TGCGCCAGCAGCCAACCAGGGACAGGGAACGGCTACACCTTC | TRBV4-1 | NA | TRBJ1-2 | TRBD1
CASTGATGASNEQYF | TGTGCCAGCACCGGGGCCACAGGGGCGTCCAACGAGCAGTACTTC | TRBV7-2 | NA | TRBJ2-7 | TRBD1
CSVEWDRSYEQYF | TGCAGCGTTGAGTGGGACAGATCCTACGAGCAGTACTTC | TRBV29-1 | NA | TRBJ2-7 | TRBD1
CASSRGEPDQPQHF | TGTGCCAGTAGTCGCGGGGAGCCAGATCAGCCCCAGCATTTT | TRBV19 | NA | TRBJ1-5 | NA
CASSNRQGIQPQHF | TGTGCCAGCAGCAACCGACAGGGTATACAGCCCCAGCATTTT | TRBV21-1 | NA | TRBJ1-5 | NA
CASSDSKGGSTDTQYF | TGTGCCAGCAGTGACTCGAAAGGGGGAAGCACAGATACGCAGTATTTT | TRBV6-4 | NA | TRBJ2-3 | NA
CASSLAPGQGMNTEAFF | TGTGCCAGCAGCTTAGCGCCGGGACAGGGGATGAACACTGAAGCTTTCTTT | TRBV7-2 | NA | TRBJ1-1 | TRBD1
CASAIAGGGWNEQFF | TGTGCTAGTGCCATAGCGGGGGGCGGTTGGAATGAGCAGTTCTTC | TRBV12-5 | NA | TRBJ2-1 | TRBD2
CASSEFIGGVYGYTF | TGTGCCAGCAGTGAATTTATCGGGGGTGTCTATGGCTACACCTTC | TRBV6-4 | once | TRBJ1-2 | NA
CSGSDAGGPMYEQFF | TGCAGCGGTAGCGACGCGGGGGGCCCGATGTATGAGCAGTTCTTC | TRBV29-1 | NA | TRBJ2-1 | TRBD2
CASSLQDASTGELFF | TGCGCCAGCAGCCTACAGGACGCGAGCACCGGGGAGCTGTTTTTT | TRBV5-1 | NA | TRBJ2-2 | NA
CASSFTTANTEAFF | TGCGCCAGCAGCTTTACAACAGCGAACACTGAAGCTTTCTTT | TRBV5-1 | NA | TRBJ1-1 | NA
CASSLAASDEQFF | TGTGCCAGCAGCTTAGCGGCTAGCGATGAGCAGTTCTTC | TRBV7-2 | NA | TRBJ2-1 | NA
CASRPAGLRYEQYF | TGTGCCAGCAGGCCAGCGGGACTCCGCTACGAGCAGTACTTC | TRBV28 | once | TRBJ2-7 | TRBD2
CASQGTPSTDTQYF | TGTGCCAGCCAAGGGACACCTAGCACAGATACGCAGTATTTT | TRBV27 | NA | TRBJ2-3 | NA
CARSPRTGGRGGYTF | TGTGCCCGCAGTCCGAGGACAGGGGGCCGAGGTGGCTACACCTTC | TRBV6-5 | once | TRBJ1-2 | TRBD1
CASSLYETANTEAFF | TGTGCCAGCAGCCTCTATGAGACTGCGAACACTGAAGCTTTCTTT | TRBV7-6 | NA | TRBJ1-1 | NA
CASSLGQGDGYTF | TGCGCCAGCAGCCTAGGACAGGGAGATGGCTACACCTTC | TRBV5-1 | NA | TRBJ1-2 | TRBD1